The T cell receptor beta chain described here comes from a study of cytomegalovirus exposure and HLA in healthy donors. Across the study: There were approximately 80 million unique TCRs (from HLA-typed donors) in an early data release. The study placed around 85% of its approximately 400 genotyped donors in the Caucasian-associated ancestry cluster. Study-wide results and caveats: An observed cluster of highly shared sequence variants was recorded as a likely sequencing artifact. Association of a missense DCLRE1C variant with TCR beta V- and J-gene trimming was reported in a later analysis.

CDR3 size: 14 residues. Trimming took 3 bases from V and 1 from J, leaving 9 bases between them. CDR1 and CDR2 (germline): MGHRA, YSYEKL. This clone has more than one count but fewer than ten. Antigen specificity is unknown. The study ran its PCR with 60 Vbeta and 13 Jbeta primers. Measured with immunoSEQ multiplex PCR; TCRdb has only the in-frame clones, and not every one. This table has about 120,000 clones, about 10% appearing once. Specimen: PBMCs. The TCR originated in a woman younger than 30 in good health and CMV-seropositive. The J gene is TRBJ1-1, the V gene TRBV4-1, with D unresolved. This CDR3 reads CASSHITPNTEAFF. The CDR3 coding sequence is TGCGCCAGCAGCCACATAACTCCGAACACTGAAGCTTTCTTT.